These 19 T cell receptor beta chains were sequenced from one sample in a study of T cells in Graves' hyperthyroidism and ophthalmopathy (dated by TCRdb to between 2019 and 2020). Receptor amplification or capture employed multiplex PCR. Reads for this sample came from an Illumina HiSeq 2000. The TCR beta CDR3 regions were amplified from the RNA transcripts. The first round of RT-PCR for the TCR CDR3 was performed with the HTBI primer set and the Qiagen OneStep RT-PCR kit. TCRdb reworked the public reads: Q25 trimming with fastp, MiXCR clone assembly, productive beta chains retained. Rows are unified per CDR3 protein, each entry keeping the most common DNA and genes. In all, the sample holds approximately 620,000 distinct CDR3 sequences, and roughly 15% of those were seen once. The ten largest clones represent less than 3.5% of the sample. Sequenced material: blood. The receptors here all came from a woman between 40 and 55 years old with Graves' ophthalmopathy.

The chain links TRBV12-3 or TRBV12-4 to TRBJ2-1; maybe TRBD2 (5 bases). The germline V and J ends were trimmed by 5 bases and 12 bases, with 14 bases remaining between them. The CDR3 runs to 12 residues. This chain's CDR3 is CASSLSDLGQFF. For the CDR3, the DNA is TGTGCCAGCAGTCTTAGCGACCTGGGGCAGTTCTTC.

About this clonotype: A much more abundant neighbour one base away suggests this may be a read error. The chain uses TRBV7-9 and TRBJ2-1, with D perhaps matching TRBD1 or TRBD2 (6 bases each). The tail of the sequence fits TRBJ2-7 better, so the J call may be wrong. The germline CDR1 and CDR2 sequences are SEHNR and FQNEAQ (reference sequence). This CDR3 region has 18 residues. The CDR3 DNA is TGTGCCAGCAGCTTAGCGAGCGGGCCAGGGGTCACCTACAATGAGCAGTACTTC. Its protein is CASSLASGPGVTYNEQYF.

The genes are TRBV27 and TRBJ2-1; 7 bases line up with TRBD1. Germline V CDR1 and CDR2: MNHEY, SMNVEV (reference sequence). Germline trimming cut 8 bases from V and 2 bases from J; bases unmatched to any gene: 9. The CDR3 spans 15 residues. CDR3 DNA: TGTGCCAGCCAAATTTGGCAGGGGGCCTACAATGAGCAGTTCTTC. It is translated as CASQIWQGAYNEQFF.

This clonotype was counted between two and nine times. V and J are TRBV20-1 and TRBJ2-3; 9 bases are a match to TRBD2. CDR3 length: 13 amino acids. CDR1 is DFQATT, CDR2 SNEGSKA, per germline (reference sequence). Trimming took 0 bases from V and 11 from J; bases not matched to a gene: 6. The CDR3 here is CSAREGSGSVQYF. For the CDR3, the DNA is TGCAGTGCTAGAGAAGGTAGCGGGAGTGTGCAGTATTTT.

The sample holds many counts of this clonotype. The chain combines TRBV20-1 with TRBJ2-5; D gene unclear. V was cut by 2 bases and J by 5 bases, with 6 bases left in between. This CDR3 has 11 amino acids. The germline V gene has CDR1 DFQATT and CDR2 SNEGSKA (reference sequence). CDR3 bases: TGCAGTGCTAGAAATTGGGAGACCCAGTACTTC. This encodes CSARNWETQYF.

The rearrangement links TRBV18 to TRBJ2-6; D gene uncertain. The CDR3 has 16 residues. V gave up 3 bases and J gave up 0 bases, with 9 bases separating them. The germline V gene has CDR1 KGHSH and CDR2 LQKENI. The CDR3 loop is CASSPYPGSGANVLTF. The CDR3 DNA sequence: TGTGCCAGCTCACCGTACCCAGGCTCTGGGGCCAACGTCCTGACTTTC. Full variable domain (missing parts from reference TRBV18 and TRBJ2-6): NAGVMQNPRHLVRRRGQEARLRCSPMKGHSHVYWYRQLPEEGLKFMVYLQKENIIDESGMPKERFSAEFPKEGPSILRIQQVVRGDSAAYFCASSPYPGSGANVLTFGAGSRLTVL.

This clonotype has more than one count but fewer than ten. The J gene is TRBJ1-1, the V gene TRBV2, with D unclear. CDR1 is SNHLY, CDR2 FYNNEI, per germline. The CDR3 sequence is 11 residues long. The V end lost 7 bases, the J end lost 5 bases, and 8 bases lay between the germline ends. The CDR3 spells CASIRKTEAFF. The CDR3 nucleotides read TGTGCCAGCATAAGAAAAACTGAAGCTTTCTTT.

The sample holds many counts of this clonotype. The rearrangement joins TRBV7-3 to TRBJ2-7; TRBD2 agrees at 10 bases. The CDR3 totals 14 residues. V trimming: 7 bases; J trimming: 2 bases; junction bases outside the gene matches: 5. CDR1 SGHTA and CDR2 FQGTGA come from the germline V gene. Here the CDR3 reads CASKWTSGTYEQYF. CDR3 nucleotide sequence: TGTGCCAGCAAGTGGACTAGCGGAACCTACGAGCAGTACTTC.

At least ten counts were recorded for this clonotype. The CDR3 DNA reads TGCGCCAGCAGCCAAATCCCGGGGGAATCAGATACGCAGTATTTT. The encoded protein is CASSQIPGESDTQYF. The chain joins TRBV5-1 to TRBJ2-3; maybe TRBD2 (6 bases). The CDR3 runs to 15 residues. CDR1 and CDR2 (germline): SGHRS, YFSETQ. The V gene lost 4 bases and the J gene lost 4 bases, with 16 bases spanning the gap. Full variable domain (rest looked up from reference TRBV5-1 and TRBJ2-3): KAGVTQTPRYLIKTRGQQVTLSCSPISGHRSVSWYQQTPGQGLQFLFEYFSETQRNKGNFPGRFSGRQFSNSRSEMNVSTLELGDSALYLCASSQIPGESDTQYFGPGTRLTVL.

The rearrangement links TRBV28 to TRBJ2-7; possibly TRBD1 for D (6 bases). This CDR3 has 17 amino acids. V was pared by 5 bases and J by 0 bases, with 20 bases between. Looked up from germline, CDR1 is MDHEN and CDR2 is SYDVKM. The CDR3 loop reads CASSPAHGQSSSYEQYF. CDR3 nucleotide sequence: TGTGCCAGCAGTCCCGCCCATGGACAGTCAAGCTCCTACGAGCAGTACTTC.

This clonotype came up a few times. V gene TRBV18 combines with J gene TRBJ1-1; TRBD1 might be the D (5 bases). The V end was cut by 1 base, the J end by 3 bases, with 12 bases between. The CDR3 is made up of 15 amino acids. CDR1 KGHSH and CDR2 LQKENI come from the germline V gene. DNA of the CDR3: TGTGCCAGCTCACCACATGCAGGGTTCGACACTGAAGCTTTCTTT. This sequence encodes CASSPHAGFDTEAFF.

A few counts support this clonotype. The chain links TRBV12-3 or TRBV12-4 to TRBJ1-3, with 9 positions matching TRBD1. V lost 8 bases and J lost 4; bases outside the gene matches: 6. The length of the CDR3 is 14 residues. The CDR3 reads CASRGQGRGNTIYF. CDR3 nucleotides: TGTGCCAGCCGCGGACAGGGGCGAGGAAACACCATATATTTT.

This clonotype was detected ten times or more. The V gene is TRBV11-2, the J gene TRBJ1-4, with unresolved D. The length of the CDR3 is 16 residues. CDR1 and CDR2 from the germline V gene are SGHAT and FQNNGV. V dropped 4 bases and J dropped 0 bases, with 12 bases sitting between them. CDR3 sequence: CASSWRLNATNEKLFF. In DNA, the CDR3 is TGTGCCAGCAGCTGGAGACTCAATGCAACTAATGAAAAACTGTTTTTT.

This clonotype was picked up many times. The chain carries TRBV20-1 and TRBJ2-2, with 7 bases identical to TRBD2. V was clipped by 3 bases and J by 5 bases; unmatched bases: 6. This CDR3 has 14 amino acids. Germline CDR1 DFQATT, CDR2 SNEGSKA (reference sequence). CDR3 sequence (DNA): TGCAGTGCTAGGGGGAGTAGCGGGACCGGGGAGCTGTTTTTT. It specifies CSARGSSGTGELFF.

V and J are TRBV20-1 and TRBJ2-7, with D perhaps being TRBD1 or TRBD2 (6 bases each). The CDR3 contains 15 residues. Deletions cut 3 bases from V and 0 bases from J, with 15 bases between. Per germline, CDR1 DFQATT and CDR2 SNEGSKA (reference sequence). The CDR3: CSASNRAGFSYEQYF. CDR3 nucleotides: TGCAGTGCTAGTAACAGGGCGGGATTCTCCTACGAGCAGTACTTC.

This clonotype showed up many times. The rearrangement links TRBV20-1 to TRBJ2-5; weak D call: TRBD2 (6 bases). The V end was cut by 5 bases, the J end by 3 bases, with 16 bases between. CDR3 length: 14 amino acids. Germline V gene lookup returns CDR1 DFQATT and CDR2 SNEGSKA (reference sequence). Here the CDR3 reads CSAEPGREKETQYF. CDR3 sequence (DNA): TGCAGTGCTGAACCGGGACGGGAGAAAGAGACCCAGTACTTC.

This clonotype was seen ten or more times. The chain uses TRBV5-1 and TRBJ1-3; 7 bases are shared with TRBD1. V was pared by 4 bases and J by 4 bases, with 5 bases of the junction left unmatched. CDR1 SGHRS and CDR2 YFSETQ come from the germline V gene. The CDR3 is 14 amino acids. CDR3 nucleotides: TGCGCCAGCAGCCAGTCGACAGGGGGAAACACCATATATTTT. Protein product: CASSQSTGGNTIYF.

This clonotype appeared many times. The rearrangement joins TRBV5-1 to TRBJ2-1; 10 nucleotides agree with TRBD2. Germline-derived CDR1 and CDR2 are SGHRS and YFSETQ. With 5 bases clipped from V and 5 bases from J, the junction kept 7 bases outside the gene matches. There are 15 residues in the CDR3. This CDR3 reads CASSSRTSGHNEQFF. CDR3 bases: TGCGCCAGCAGTTCTCGGACTAGCGGCCACAATGAGCAGTTCTTC.

In this sample, this clonotype turned up many times. The V call is TRBV20-1, the J call TRBJ2-3; TRBD2 agrees at 8 bases. V lost 3 bases, J lost 2 bases, and 10 bases stayed unmatched. The CDR3 contains 16 residues. Germline values: CDR1 DFQATT, CDR2 SNEGSKA (reference sequence). This chain's CDR3 is CSASRLAGTSTDTQYF. In DNA, the CDR3 is TGCAGTGCTAGTCGCCTAGCGGGTACCTCCACAGATACGCAGTATTTT.